The rows below give T cell receptor beta chains drawn from one sample of a study of blood T cell repertoires in COVID-19. Profiled with immunoSEQ multiplex PCR; TCRdb holds only in-frame clones, not every one. The profile shows just under 350,000 clones, 83% of them singletons. The sequenced sample consisted of peripheral blood. The receptors were sampled from a man aged 25 to 45 with active or convalescent COVID-19. Both conserved end residues are part of each CDR3. The D gene is left open where the match is weak. Not all rows give a size; the values are once, few, many and, for expanded clones, a class.

TRBJ2-2 | TRBV3-1/TRBV3-2 | TRBD2 | NA | CASSGRANTGELFF | TGTGCCAGCAGCGGGAGGGCTAACACCGGGGAGCTGTTTTTT
TRBJ1-1 | TRBV9 | NA | NA | CASSVSGGTEAFF | TGTGCCAGCAGCGTATCAGGAGGCACTGAAGCTTTCTTT
TRBJ1-5 | TRBV20-1 | TRBD1 | NA | CSASNRGNTQHF | TGCAGTGCTAGTAACAGGGGGAATACCCAGCATTTT
TRBJ1-6 | TRBV30 | NA | NA | CAWMADSFGSPLHF | TGTGCCTGGATGGCCGACTCTTTCGGTTCACCCCTCCACTTT
TRBJ2-3 | TRBV19 | TRBD2 | NA | CASTSAGDRTDTQYF | TGTGCCAGTACCTCAGCGGGGGACCGCACAGATACGCAGTATTTT
TRBJ1-1 | TRBV11-1 | NA | NA | CASSYERNTEAFF | TGTGCCAGCAGCTACGAGAGGAACACTGAAGCTTTCTTT
TRBJ1-5 | TRBV19 | NA | NA | CASSKRGGGSNQPQHF | TGTGCCAGTAGTAAAAGGGGCGGGGGGAGCAATCAGCCCCAGCATTTT
TRBJ1-1 | TRBV30 | NA | NA | CAWSRENTEAFF | TGTGCCTGGAGTAGAGAGAACACTGAAGCTTTCTTT
TRBJ1-5 | TRBV28 | NA | NA | CASSLGGPLPQHF | TGTGCCAGCAGTTTAGGCGGCCCATTGCCCCAGCATTTT
TRBJ1-5 | TRBV5-8 | NA | NA | CASSTDSIQPQHF | TGTGCCAGCAGTACGGACAGTATTCAGCCCCAGCATTTT
TRBJ1-5 | TRBV19 | NA | few | CASSILQDSNQPQHF | TGTGCCAGTAGTATCTTACAGGATAGCAATCAGCCCCAGCATTTT
TRBJ2-3 | TRBV27 | TRBD2 | NA | CASRGLAGGTDTQYF | TGTGCCAGCAGAGGACTAGCGGGGGGGACAGATACGCAGTATTTT
TRBJ2-5 | TRBV11-2 | NA | NA | CASSSYREETQYF | TGTGCCAGCAGCTCATACAGAGAAGAGACCCAGTACTTC
TRBJ2-1 | TRBV6-5 | TRBD2 | once | CASSSRGERFYNEQFF | TGTGCCAGCAGTTCTCGGGGGGAGCGGTTCTACAATGAGCAGTTCTTC
TRBJ2-1 | TRBV7-2 | NA | NA | CASSRDRYNEQFF | TGTGCCAGCAGCCGAGACAGATACAATGAGCAGTTCTTC
TRBJ1-1 | TRBV11-2 | TRBD1 | NA | CASSLDGTANTEAFF | TGTGCCAGCAGCTTAGATGGGACAGCGAACACTGAAGCTTTCTTT
TRBJ2-7 | TRBV10-3 | NA | NA | CAISDGPSYEQYF | TGTGCCATCAGTGATGGCCCTTCCTACGAGCAGTACTTC
TRBJ1-4 | TRBV2 | TRBD1 | NA | CASERNRGLEKLFF | TGTGCCAGCGAAAGGAACAGGGGGCTTGAAAAACTGTTTTTT
TRBJ1-2 | TRBV9 | NA | NA | CASSPQIDLGLGGYTF | TGTGCCAGCAGCCCTCAAATCGACTTGGGTTTGGGTGGCTACACCTTC
TRBJ2-3 | TRBV13 | TRBD1 | NA | CASSSMTGWADTQYF | TGTGCCAGCAGCTCCATGACAGGGTGGGCAGATACGCAGTATTTT